These T cell receptor beta chains were read from a single sample in a study of OX40 agonist ivuxolimab in advanced cancers. Sequencing was performed with immunoSEQ multiplex PCR; in TCRdb, only in-frame clones are kept and a portion is missing. The repertoire consists of approximately 94,000 clones, with approximately 90% occurring once and the leading ten covering 0.5% to 0.65%. The sequencing here drew on CD4+ or CD8+ T cells sorted from blood, taken in a trial of the OX40 agonist ivuxolimab. The origin of the receptors is an adult with an advanced solid tumor such as melanoma, head and neck, liver or kidney cancer. The CDR3 runs from the conserved cysteine through the conserved F or W. A D gene is named only where the DNA matches it firmly. Clone size appears in some rows only: once, few, many, or a class for an expanded clone.

CDR3 protein: CASSSYRDQPQHF
CDR3 DNA: TGTGCCAGCAGCTCCTACAGGGATCAGCCCCAGCATTTT
clone size: .
D gene: .
V gene: TRBV7-2
CDR3 length: 13
J gene: TRBJ1-5

CDR3 protein: CASSLGLSHAQTGELFF
CDR3 DNA: TGCGCCAGCAGCTTGGGATTAAGTCACGCACAGACCGGGGAGCTGTTTTTT
clone size: few
D gene: .
V gene: TRBV5-1
CDR3 length: 17
J gene: TRBJ2-2

CDR3 protein: CSAVRDTQYF
CDR3 DNA: TGCAGTGCTGTTCGAGATACGCAGTATTTT
clone size: .
D gene: .
V gene: TRBV20-1
CDR3 length: 10
J gene: TRBJ2-3

CDR3 protein: CAWSVRGRGSNRDEQFF
CDR3 DNA: TGTGCCTGGAGTGTACGGGGCAGGGGAAGTAATCGGGATGAGCAGTTCTTC
clone size: .
D gene: .
V gene: TRBV30
CDR3 length: 17
J gene: TRBJ2-1

CDR3 protein: CASSSSFIAGGLYNEQFF
CDR3 DNA: TGTGCCAGCAGTTCCAGTTTCATAGCGGGAGGTCTATACAATGAGCAGTTCTTC
clone size: .
D gene: TRBD2
V gene: TRBV27
CDR3 length: 18
J gene: TRBJ2-1

CDR3 protein: CASSPIEVYTFNYGYTF
CDR3 DNA: TGCGCCAGCAGCCCGATAGAAGTTTACACCTTTAACTATGGCTACACCTTC
clone size: .
D gene: .
V gene: TRBV4-1
CDR3 length: 17
J gene: TRBJ1-2

CDR3 protein: CASSLDTSGTQYF
CDR3 DNA: TGCGCCAGCAGCTTGGACACCTCTGGGACCCAGTACTTC
clone size: .
D gene: .
V gene: TRBV5-1
CDR3 length: 13
J gene: TRBJ2-5

CDR3 protein: CASSNYEQYF
CDR3 DNA: TGTGCCAGCAGCAACTACGAGCAGTACTTC
clone size: .
D gene: .
V gene: TRBV5-8
CDR3 length: 10
J gene: TRBJ2-7

CDR3 protein: CASSTTRSSYEQYF
CDR3 DNA: TGTGCCAGCAGCACTACCCGGAGCTCCTACGAGCAGTACTTC
clone size: .
D gene: .
V gene: TRBV11-2
CDR3 length: 14
J gene: TRBJ2-7

CDR3 protein: CASSLMRGRANEKLFF
CDR3 DNA: TGTGCCAGCAGTCTCATGAGGGGCAGGGCTAATGAAAAACTGTTTTTT
clone size: .
D gene: .
V gene: TRBV28
CDR3 length: 16
J gene: TRBJ1-4

CDR3 protein: CASSLGEETQYF
CDR3 DNA: TGCGCCAGCAGCTTGGGTGAAGAGACCCAGTACTTC
clone size: once
D gene: .
V gene: TRBV5-1
CDR3 length: 12
J gene: TRBJ2-5

CDR3 protein: CASLLADTQYF
CDR3 DNA: TGTGCCAGCCTGTTGGCAGATACGCAGTATTTT
clone size: .
D gene: .
V gene: TRBV2
CDR3 length: 11
J gene: TRBJ2-3

CDR3 protein: CASSEGAVANTGELFF
CDR3 DNA: TGTGCCAGCAGTGAAGGGGCGGTCGCGAACACCGGGGAGCTGTTTTTT
clone size: .
D gene: .
V gene: TRBV2
CDR3 length: 16
J gene: TRBJ2-2

CDR3 protein: CASSFKQGYEQYF
CDR3 DNA: TGCGCCAGCAGCTTCAAACAGGGCTACGAGCAGTACTTC
clone size: .
D gene: .
V gene: TRBV5-1
CDR3 length: 13
J gene: TRBJ2-7

CDR3 protein: CASSYGTALELFF
CDR3 DNA: TGTGCCAGTAGTTACGGGACGGCCCTTGAACTGTTTTTT
clone size: .
D gene: .
V gene: TRBV19
CDR3 length: 13
J gene: TRBJ1-4

CDR3 protein: CASSKSTGELFF
CDR3 DNA: TGTGCCAGCAGTAAGAGCACCGGGGAGCTGTTTTTT
clone size: .
D gene: .
V gene: TRBV28
CDR3 length: 12
J gene: TRBJ2-2

CDR3 protein: CAQDRSNTGELFF
CDR3 DNA: TGTGCCCAGGACAGGTCGAACACCGGGGAGCTGTTTTTT
clone size: once
D gene: TRBD1
V gene: TRBV30
CDR3 length: 13
J gene: TRBJ2-2

CDR3 protein: CASSLGGGSSYEQYF
CDR3 DNA: TGTGCCAGCAGCTTAGGTGGTGGGAGCTCCTACGAGCAGTACTTC
clone size: .
D gene: .
V gene: TRBV11-3
CDR3 length: 15
J gene: TRBJ2-7

CDR3 protein: CASSAHSRTDTQYF
CDR3 DNA: TGTGCCAGTAGTGCGCACAGCCGCACAGATACGCAGTATTTT
clone size: .
D gene: .
V gene: TRBV19
CDR3 length: 14
J gene: TRBJ2-3

CDR3 protein: CASSVLWGTDTQYF
CDR3 DNA: TGTGCCAGCAGTGTATTGTGGGGAACAGATACGCAGTATTTT
clone size: once
D gene: .
V gene: TRBV2
CDR3 length: 14
J gene: TRBJ2-3

CDR3 protein: CASSYTRQRGVLTF
CDR3 DNA: TGTGCCAGCAGTTACACTCGGCAGAGGGGCGTCCTGACTTTC
clone size: .
D gene: .
V gene: TRBV6-5
CDR3 length: 14
J gene: TRBJ2-6

CDR3 protein: CASSPSNEQYF
CDR3 DNA: TGTGCCAGCTCACCCTCCAACGAGCAGTACTTC
clone size: .
D gene: .
V gene: TRBV18
CDR3 length: 11
J gene: TRBJ2-7

CDR3 protein: CASSLAGTGETQYF
CDR3 DNA: TGCGCCAGCAGCTTGGCCGGGACAGGGGAGACCCAGTACTTC
clone size: .
D gene: TRBD1
V gene: TRBV5-1
CDR3 length: 14
J gene: TRBJ2-5

CDR3 protein: CASSYSIGTYTQYF
CDR3 DNA: TGTGCCAGCAGTTACTCGATAGGGACTTATACCCAGTACTTC
clone size: .
D gene: .
V gene: TRBV6-6
CDR3 length: 14
J gene: TRBJ2-5

CDR3 protein: CASSRVYYAQYF
CDR3 DNA: TGTGCCAGCAGCCGCGTCTATTACGCGCAGTATTTT
clone size: .
D gene: .
V gene: TRBV5-4
CDR3 length: 12
J gene: TRBJ2-3

CDR3 protein: CASSEQGPTEAFF
CDR3 DNA: TGTGCCAGCTCAGAACAGGGGCCCACTGAAGCTTTCTTT
clone size: .
D gene: TRBD1
V gene: TRBV18
CDR3 length: 13
J gene: TRBJ1-1

CDR3 protein: CAGSLALGDTQYF
CDR3 DNA: TGTGCGGGATCGCTGGCCCTTGGGGATACGCAGTATTTT
clone size: .
D gene: .
V gene: TRBV19
CDR3 length: 13
J gene: TRBJ2-3

CDR3 protein: CASSVLTIDDEQYF
CDR3 DNA: TGTGCCAGCAGCGTTTTAACTATAGACGACGAGCAGTACTTC
clone size: .
D gene: .
V gene: TRBV5-4
CDR3 length: 14
J gene: TRBJ2-7

CDR3 protein: CASRDFPGQGASKLFF
CDR3 DNA: TGTGCCAGTAGAGACTTCCCGGGACAGGGGGCATCAAAACTGTTTTTT
clone size: .
D gene: TRBD1
V gene: TRBV19
CDR3 length: 16
J gene: TRBJ1-4

CDR3 protein: CASSQADWGASETAEAFF
CDR3 DNA: TGCGCCAGCAGCCAAGCGGATTGGGGGGCGAGTGAAACGGCTGAAGCTTTCTTT
clone size: .
D gene: .
V gene: TRBV4-3
CDR3 length: 18
J gene: TRBJ1-1

CDR3 protein: CASSLDGQGGQPQHF
CDR3 DNA: TGTGCCAGCAGTTTAGACGGGCAGGGCGGCCAGCCCCAGCATTTT
clone size: .
D gene: .
V gene: TRBV28
CDR3 length: 15
J gene: TRBJ1-5

CDR3 protein: CASSYRAMNTEAFF
CDR3 DNA: TGTGCCAGCAGCTACAGAGCTATGAACACTGAAGCTTTCTTT
clone size: .
D gene: .
V gene: TRBV28
CDR3 length: 14
J gene: TRBJ1-1

CDR3 protein: CASSLDRKDTQYF
CDR3 DNA: TGTGCCAGCAGCTTGGATCGAAAAGATACGCAGTATTTT
clone size: .
D gene: .
V gene: TRBV5-4
CDR3 length: 13
J gene: TRBJ2-3

CDR3 protein: CASSLTPEVGGKKTEAFF
CDR3 DNA: TGTGCCAGCAGCTTGACCCCGGAAGTGGGGGGAAAGAAGACTGAAGCTTTCTTT
clone size: .
D gene: .
V gene: TRBV7-3
CDR3 length: 18
J gene: TRBJ1-1

CDR3 protein: CSVGDSLRQYF
CDR3 DNA: TGCAGTGTGGGGGACAGTCTAAGGCAGTACTTC
clone size: once
D gene: TRBD1
V gene: TRBV20-1
CDR3 length: 11
J gene: TRBJ2-7

CDR3 protein: CASSADRVADTQYF
CDR3 DNA: TGTGCCAGCAGTGCGGACAGGGTGGCAGATACGCAGTATTTT
clone size: few
D gene: TRBD1
V gene: TRBV2
CDR3 length: 14
J gene: TRBJ2-3

CDR3 protein: CASSPRDRGTYNEQFF
CDR3 DNA: TGTGCCAGTAGTCCTCGGGACAGGGGGACTTACAATGAGCAGTTCTTC
clone size: .
D gene: TRBD1
V gene: TRBV19
CDR3 length: 16
J gene: TRBJ2-1

CDR3 protein: CASSRRASTDTQYF
CDR3 DNA: TGTGCCAGCAGCCGCAGGGCTAGCACAGATACGCAGTATTTT
clone size: .
D gene: .
V gene: TRBV6-6
CDR3 length: 14
J gene: TRBJ2-3

CDR3 protein: CATSKWTGGSEKLFF
CDR3 DNA: TGTGCCACCAGCAAATGGACGGGGGGGAGTGAAAAACTGTTTTTT
clone size: .
D gene: .
V gene: TRBV15
CDR3 length: 15
J gene: TRBJ1-4